This TCR beta chain was sequenced during a study of OX40 agonist ivuxolimab in advanced cancers. Turning to the study itself: Of the patients, three showed partial responses, one with hepatocellular carcinoma and two with cutaneous melanoma.

Method: immunoSEQ multiplex PCR; TCRdb's copy keeps in-frame clones and lacks some. The sample lists 15,000 to 20,000 clones, more than 75% occurring once. The ends were cut back, 3 bases at V and 0 bases at J, with 9 bases in the middle. Germline V gives CDR1 SEHNR, CDR2 FQNEAQ (reference sequence). CDR3 size: 14 residues. This sequence originates from an adult with an advanced solid tumor such as melanoma, head and neck, liver or kidney cancer. This material consisted of CD4+ or CD8+ T cells sorted from blood, taken in a trial of the OX40 agonist ivuxolimab. The chain is built from TRBV7-9 and TRBJ2-7; D unresolved. The CDR3 spells CASSFTGGSYEQYF. The CDR3 DNA reads as TGTGCCAGCAGCTTCACCGGCGGCTCCTACGAGCAGTACTTC.